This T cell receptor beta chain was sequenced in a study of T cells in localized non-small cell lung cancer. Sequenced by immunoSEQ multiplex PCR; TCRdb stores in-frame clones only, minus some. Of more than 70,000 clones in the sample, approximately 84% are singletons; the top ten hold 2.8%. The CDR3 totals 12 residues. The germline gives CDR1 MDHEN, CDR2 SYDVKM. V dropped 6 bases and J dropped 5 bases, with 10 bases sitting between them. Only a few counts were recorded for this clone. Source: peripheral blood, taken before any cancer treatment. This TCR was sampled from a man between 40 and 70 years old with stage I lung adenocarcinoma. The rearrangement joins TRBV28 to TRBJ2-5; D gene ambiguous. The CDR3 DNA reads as TGTGCCAGCAGAGAGCGTTGGGAGACCCAGTACTTC. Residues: CASRERWETQYF. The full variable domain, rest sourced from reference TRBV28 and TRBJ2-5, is DVKVTQSSRYLVKRTGEKVFLECVQDMDHENMFWYRQDPGLGLRLIYFSYDVKMKEKGDIPEGYSVSREKKERFSLILESASTNQTSMYLCASRERWETQYFGPGTRLLVL.